The TCR beta chain under discussion was sequenced for a study of blood T cell repertoires in COVID-19. Only in-frame clones appear in the TCRdb table, and some are missing; sequencing was by immunoSEQ multiplex PCR. The data contain 200,000 to 250,000 clones, just over 85% of them seen just once; the ten biggest clones take up about 2.2%. Source material: peripheral blood. The origin of this receptor is a young man who had recovered from COVID-19.

The DNA of the CDR3 is TGTGCCAGCAGCTTAGCGCTTGGACAGAATAATGAAAAACTGTTTTTT. Protein: CASSLALGQNNEKLFF. The V call is TRBV7-6, the J call TRBJ1-4; possible D gene TRBD1, 6 bases. Germline CDR1 SGHVS, CDR2 FNYEAQ. V was trimmed by 0 bases and J by 4 bases, leaving 12 bases between them. The CDR3 consists of 16 residues.